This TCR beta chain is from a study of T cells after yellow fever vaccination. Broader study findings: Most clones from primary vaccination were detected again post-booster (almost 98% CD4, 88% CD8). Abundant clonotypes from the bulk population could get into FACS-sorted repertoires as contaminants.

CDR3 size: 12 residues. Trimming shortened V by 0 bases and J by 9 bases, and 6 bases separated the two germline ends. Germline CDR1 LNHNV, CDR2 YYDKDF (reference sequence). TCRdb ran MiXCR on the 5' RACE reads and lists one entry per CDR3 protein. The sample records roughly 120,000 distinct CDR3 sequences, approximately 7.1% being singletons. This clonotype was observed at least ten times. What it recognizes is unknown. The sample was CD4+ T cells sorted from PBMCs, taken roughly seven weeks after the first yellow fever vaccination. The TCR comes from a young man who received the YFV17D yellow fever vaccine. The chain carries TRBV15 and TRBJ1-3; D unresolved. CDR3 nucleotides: TGTGCCACCAGCAGAGATTCCGGCACCATATATTTT. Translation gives CATSRDSGTIYF.